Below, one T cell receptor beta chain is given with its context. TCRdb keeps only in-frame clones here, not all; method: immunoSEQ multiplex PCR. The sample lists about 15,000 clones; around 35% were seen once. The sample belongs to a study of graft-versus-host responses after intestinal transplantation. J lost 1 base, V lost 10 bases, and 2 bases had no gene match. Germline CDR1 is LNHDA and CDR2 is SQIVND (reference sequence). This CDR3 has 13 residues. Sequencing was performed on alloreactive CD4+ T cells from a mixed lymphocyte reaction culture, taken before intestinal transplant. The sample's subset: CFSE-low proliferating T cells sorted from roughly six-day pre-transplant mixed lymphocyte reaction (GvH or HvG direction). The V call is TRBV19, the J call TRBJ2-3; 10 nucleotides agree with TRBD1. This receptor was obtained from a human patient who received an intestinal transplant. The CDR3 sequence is CATGTGGTDTQYF. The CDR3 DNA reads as TGTGCCACCGGGACAGGGGGCACAGATACGCAGTATTTT.